The TCR beta chain under discussion was sequenced for a study of blood T cell repertoires in COVID-19. Study information: Acute and convalescent COVID-19 samples came from the United States, Italy and Spain.

As processed by the authors: The assay estimated nucleated cells by amplifying reference gene primers. Sequencing was performed with immunoSEQ multiplex PCR; in TCRdb, only in-frame clones are kept and a portion is missing. Clone size and the V and J calls come from that table; the DNA yielded D and trimming. The sample lists approximately 140,000 clones; roughly 90% were seen once. The J segment lost 0 bases and the V segment lost 6 bases, leaving 4 bases of the junction unmatched. CDR3 length: 15 residues. Germline V gene sequence: CDR1 SQVTM, CDR2 ANQGSEA. The source material was peripheral blood. The rearrangement uses TRBV29-1 and TRBJ2-6, with TRBD1 matching over 8 bases. This clonotype originated in a man in his 70s with active COVID-19. The CDR3 reads CSVADRGSGANVLTF. The CDR3 DNA is TGCAGCGTGGCAGACAGGGGCTCTGGGGCCAACGTCCTGACTTTC.